Each of the 27 T cell receptor beta chains below was sequenced from the same sample in a study of blood T cell repertoires in COVID-19. Sequencing was performed with immunoSEQ multiplex PCR; in TCRdb, only in-frame clones are kept and a portion is missing. The repertoire has roughly 200,000 clones, approximately 85% of them found once; the top ten carry 12%. Sequenced: PBMCs or T cells enriched from blood (not recorded which). The origin of the receptors is a man between 35 and 55 years old who had recovered from COVID-19.

The rearrangement links TRBV7-9 to TRBJ2-1; 8 bases line up with TRBD2. J gave up 2 bases and V 5 bases, and 8 bases lay outside the gene matches. From germline, CDR1 is SEHNR and CDR2 FQNEAQ (reference sequence). CDR3 length equals 16 residues. DNA of the CDR3: TGTGCCAGCAGCCCCGTAGCGGGAAAAGCCTACAATGAGCAGTTCTTC. Its protein is CASSPVAGKAYNEQFF.

This clone showed up just a few times. The genes are TRBV7-8 and TRBJ2-5; 9 bases are a match to TRBD2. Germline-derived CDR1 and CDR2 are SGHVS and FQNEAQ. The CDR3 is made up of 15 amino acids. Trimming at V came to 6 bases and at J to 4 bases, leaving 9 bases not matched to a gene. The CDR3 spells CASRLPAGGGETQYF. Here the CDR3 DNA reads TGTGCCAGCAGATTACCGGCGGGAGGGGGAGAGACCCAGTACTTC.

V is TRBV29-1 and J is TRBJ1-2, with D tentatively TRBD1 (5 bases). This CDR3 region has 12 residues. V was shortened by 6 bases and J by 4 bases, with 12 bases between the two germline ends. CDR1 SQVTM and CDR2 ANQGSEA come from the germline V gene. Here the CDR3 DNA reads TGCAGCGTCCAAACAGGCTTCTATGGCTACACCTTC. It is translated as CSVQTGFYGYTF.

This rearrangement joins TRBV6-5 to TRBJ2-1, with 12 bases fitting TRBD2. The CDR3 is 15 amino acids. Per germline, CDR1 MNHEY and CDR2 SVGAGI. The V and J ends lost 7 bases and 7 bases, in that order; junction bases with no gene match: 8. The DNA of the CDR3 is TGTGCCAGCACCCTGGTGCTAGCGGGAGGGAATGAGCAGTTCTTC. Residues: CASTLVLAGGNEQFF.

In its sample, this clone was seen once. The chain links TRBV6-5 to TRBJ1-1; D is ambiguous. Germline CDR1 is MNHEY and CDR2 is SVGAGI. This CDR3 is built from 12 residues. V shed 2 bases and J shed 11 bases, with 12 bases lying between them. The CDR3 bases are TGTGCCAGCAGTTACCTCGGGGAGCAGGCTTTCTTT. Encoded protein: CASSYLGEQAFF.

This clone was found once. The chain has TRBV4-1 and TRBJ2-7, with D unresolved. The ends were cut back, 4 bases at V and 7 bases at J, with 14 bases in the middle. This CDR3 has 13 amino acids. The germline CDR1 and CDR2 sequences are MGHRA and YSYEKL. This CDR3 reads CASSLHTDGEQYV. CDR3 sequence (DNA): TGCGCCAGCAGCCTTCATACCGACGGGGAGCAGTACGTC.

V is TRBV14 and J is TRBJ1-4; D possibly corresponds to TRBD1 (5 bases). CDR1 is SGHDN and CDR2 is FVKESK in the germline V gene. V lost 1 base and J lost 10, with 7 bases in between. The CDR3 sequence is 12 residues long. The CDR3 spells CASSQAGGKLFF. CDR3 nucleotides: TGTGCCAGCAGCCAAGCGGGGGGAAAACTGTTTTTT. The full variable domain, rest sourced from reference TRBV14 and TRBJ1-4, is EAGVTQFPSHSVIEKGQTVTLRCDPISGHDNLYWYRRVMGKEIKFLLHFVKESKQDESGMPNNRFLAERTGGTYSTLKVQPAELEDSGVYFCASSQAGGKLFFGSGTQLSVL.

The sample holds one count of this clone. The rearrangement joins TRBV19 to TRBJ2-4; 7 positions match TRBD2. The V and J ends lost 4 bases and 0 bases, in that order; junction bases with no gene match: 3. Germline loops: CDR1 LNHDA, CDR2 SQIVND (reference sequence). CDR3 length: 15 amino acids. CDR3 residues: CASSTIAGAKNIQYF. The CDR3 DNA reads TGTGCCAGTAGTACAATAGCGGGAGCCAAAAACATTCAGTACTTC.

The chain carries TRBV19 and TRBJ2-1, with D perhaps matching TRBD2 (5 bases). V was shortened by 5 bases and J by 8 bases, with 19 bases between the two germline ends. Germline lookup yields CDR1 LNHDA and CDR2 SQIVND (reference sequence). This CDR3 is built from 15 residues. The CDR3 is CASSRWGLAWDEQFF. The DNA for the CDR3 is TGTGCCAGTAGTCGCTGGGGTTTAGCGTGGGATGAGCAGTTCTTC.

The V gene is TRBV28, the J gene TRBJ2-7; possibly TRBD2 for D (5 bases). CDR3 length equals 13 residues. Germline V CDR1 and CDR2: MDHEN, SYDVKM. V gave up 6 bases and J gave up 7 bases, with 16 bases separating them. The CDR3 DNA follows: TGTGCCAGCAGCCCAAGCGGCCGTTGGGAGCAGTACGTC. It encodes CASSPSGRWEQYV.

The V and J genes are TRBV29-1 and TRBJ1-1; D not resolved. The CDR3 is made up of 11 amino acids. Germline V lookup: CDR1 SQVTM, CDR2 ANQGSEA. The V gene lost 6 bases and the J gene lost 6 bases, with 11 bases spanning the gap. In nucleotides, the CDR3 is TGCAGCGTATTCGAAGAGCCTGAAGCTTTCTTT. Translated: CSVFEEPEAFF.

J is TRBJ1-5 and V is TRBV27; 8 bases align to TRBD1. V was pared by 5 bases and J by 0 bases, with 9 bases of the junction left unmatched. CDR1 is MNHEY, CDR2 SMNVEV, per germline (reference sequence). The CDR3 has 17 residues. Here the CDR3 reads CASSPTGGGNSNQPQHF. The DNA of the CDR3 is TGTGCCAGCAGTCCCACAGGGGGGGGGAATAGCAATCAGCCCCAGCATTTT.

This clone was detected only a few times. The V call is TRBV5-1, the J call TRBJ1-2, with D unresolved. Trimming stripped 0 bases from V and 1 base from J, with 4 bases between. The CDR3 is made up of 13 amino acids. The germline CDR1 and CDR2 sequences are SGHRS and YFSETQ. CDR3 protein: CASSLGLNYGYTF. CDR3 nucleotide sequence: TGCGCCAGCAGCTTGGGACTTAACTATGGCTACACCTTC.

V gene TRBV7-3 combines with J gene TRBJ2-5, with 8 bases identical to TRBD2. V lost 4 bases and J lost 5; bases outside the gene matches: 18. The CDR3 covers 18 residues. Looked up from germline, CDR1 is SGHTA and CDR2 is FQGTGA. CDR3 sequence reads: CASSSPPGSSGARETQYF. DNA of the CDR3: TGTGCCAGCAGCTCTCCCCCGGGGAGTAGCGGGGCACGTGAGACCCAGTACTTC.

The chain has TRBV7-9 and TRBJ1-1, with D possibly matching TRBD1 (5 bases). Germline assignment: CDR1 SEHNR and CDR2 FQNEAQ (reference sequence). CDR3 length: 14 residues. The V end lost 4 bases, the J end lost 3 bases, and 12 bases lay between the germline ends. CDR3 protein: CASSSLTVDTEAFF. In DNA form, the CDR3 reads TGTGCCAGCAGCTCCCTGACAGTAGACACTGAAGCTTTCTTT.

This clone has only a few counts. V gene TRBV5-5 combines with J gene TRBJ1-2, with 8 bases fitting TRBD1. Per germline, CDR1 SGHKS and CDR2 YYEKEE (reference sequence). The CDR3 sequence is 15 residues long. Trimming removed 4 bases from V and 6 bases from J; junction bases left unmatched: 11. The CDR3 loop is CASSLPGGRVNGYTF. The CDR3 DNA sequence: TGTGCCAGCAGCCTCCCAGGGGGCAGGGTGAATGGCTACACCTTC.

The genes are TRBV7-9 and TRBJ1-2; the match to TRBD1 covers 8 bases. This CDR3 spans 13 amino acids. Germline V CDR1 and CDR2: SEHNR, FQNEAQ (reference sequence). V lost 1 base and J lost 6; bases outside the gene matches: 1. CDR3 region: CASSLVTGDGYTF. The CDR3 nucleotides read TGTGCCAGCAGCTTAGTGACAGGGGATGGCTACACCTTC.

The chain carries TRBV16 and TRBJ1-1; 9 bases align to TRBD1. The germline gives CDR1 KGHSY, CDR2 FQNENV. The trim removed 0 bases at V and 4 bases at J, leaving 3 bases unmatched. The CDR3 runs 15 residues. CDR3 DNA: TGTGCCAGCAGCCAATCGGGGACAGGGAGCACTGAAGCTTTCTTT. Its translation is CASSQSGTGSTEAFF.

The J gene is TRBJ2-1, the V gene TRBV24-1, with 10 bases matching TRBD1. The CDR3 covers 16 residues. CDR1 is KGHDR, CDR2 SFDVKD, per germline. V was clipped by 3 bases and J by 9 bases; unmatched bases: 10. CDR3: CATSDRTGGEVGEQFF. Here the CDR3 DNA reads TGTGCCACCAGTGATCGGACAGGGGGTGAAGTTGGTGAGCAGTTCTTC.

The V gene is TRBV28, the J gene TRBJ2-5; the D gene is possibly TRBD1 (6 bases). The CDR3 runs to 14 residues. V lost 6 bases and J 3 bases, leaving 14 bases between the germline ends. Germline assignment: CDR1 MDHEN and CDR2 SYDVKM. The CDR3 DNA reads TGTGCCAGCAGCACCGGGACAATCGAAGAGACCCAGTACTTC. This encodes CASSTGTIEETQYF.

V usage is TRBV9 and J usage is TRBJ1-1, with D unresolved. Trimming took off 0 bases at V and 8 bases at J, with 8 bases between the two ends. This CDR3 is built from 12 residues. CDR1 is SGDLS and CDR2 is YYNGEE in the germline V gene. DNA for the CDR3: TGTGCCAGCAGCGTAGGAGGCGAGGAAGCTTTCTTT. Translating gives CASSVGGEEAFF.

The chain couples TRBV6-5 to TRBJ1-4, with 7 bases matching TRBD1. Germline CDR1 is MNHEY and CDR2 is SVGAGI. The CDR3 contains 15 residues. The V segment lost 6 bases and the J segment 7 bases; nucleotides outside the gene matches: 11. The CDR3 here is CASRRTGADAEKLFF. Written as DNA, the CDR3 is TGTGCCAGCAGGAGGACAGGTGCGGACGCTGAAAAACTGTTTTTT.

The chain has TRBV27 and TRBJ1-6; D not certain. Between the trimmed V and J ends, which lost 4 bases and 6 bases, there was a span of 10 bases. CDR1 MNHEY and CDR2 SMNVEV come from the germline V gene (reference sequence). This CDR3 spans 14 amino acids. CDR3 sequence reads: CASSSYTVNSPLHF. The DNA for the CDR3 is TGTGCCAGCAGTTCGTATACAGTTAATTCACCCCTCCACTTT.

The V gene is TRBV2, the J gene TRBJ2-7; TRBD2 agrees at 10 bases. The CDR3 extends over 16 amino acids. Germline values: CDR1 SNHLY, CDR2 FYNNEI. With 0 bases clipped from V and 4 bases from J, the junction kept 6 bases outside the gene matches. CDR3 DNA: TGTGCCAGCAGTGAAGCAAGCGGGAGGGCCGGGTACGAGCAGTACTTC. Amino acid sequence: CASSEASGRAGYEQYF.

The chain has TRBV7-2 and TRBJ2-1, with a tentative D call TRBD2 (6 bases). Germline V lookup: CDR1 SGHTA, CDR2 FQGNSA. Trimming removed 2 bases from V and 4 bases from J, with 24 bases in between. The CDR3 is 19 residues long. As DNA, the CDR3 is TGTGCCAGCAGCTTACAAGGGGCGCGAATGGCGGGATATTACAATGAGCAGTTCTTC. As protein: CASSLQGARMAGYYNEQFF.

V gene TRBV7-9 combines with J gene TRBJ2-3; D is unclear. The germline V and J ends were trimmed by 4 bases and 10 bases, with 18 bases remaining between them. The length of the CDR3 is 14 residues. Germline values: CDR1 SEHNR, CDR2 FQNEAQ (reference sequence). The CDR3 sequence: CASSYQTRLAAQYF. The CDR3 nucleotides read TGTGCCAGCAGCTACCAGACCAGACTGGCCGCGCAGTATTTT. Using reference TRBV7-9 and TRBJ2-3 for the parts outside the CDR3, the full variable domain is DTGVSQNPRHKITKRGQNVTFRCDPISEHNRLYWYRQTLGQGPEFLTYFQNEAQLEKSRLLSDRFSAERPKGSFSTLEIQRTEQGDSAMYLCASSYQTRLAAQYFGPGTRLTVL.

V usage is TRBV30 and J usage is TRBJ1-4, with D hard to call. The CDR3 loop spans 13 amino acids. Trimming cost V 5 bases and J 12 bases, with 19 bases left between them. The V gene's germline CDR1 is GTSNPN and CDR2 SVGIG (reference sequence). Written as DNA, the CDR3 is TGTGCCTGGGCTAAAGGTATCAATCGGGAACTGTTTTTT. Translating gives CAWAKGINRELFF.